This T cell receptor (beta chain) was identified during a study of T cell changes during pregnancy in multiple sclerosis. The table came from immunoSEQ multiplex PCR; TCRdb's copy has only in-frame clones and leaves some out. The sample includes 75,000 to 95,000 clones, more than 90% seen only once; the top ten take 1.5%. Trimming removed 5 bases from V and 8 bases from J; junction bases left unmatched: 14. This CDR3 spans 17 amino acids. The germline CDR1 and CDR2 sequences are SGHAT and FQNNGV. This clone was seen a single time. The source was peripheral blood, collected in the first trimester of pregnancy. The chain carries TRBV11-2 and TRBJ2-1; 11 bases fit TRBD2. This sequence originates from a female donor with multiple sclerosis, enrolled in a pregnancy study. CDR3 sequence reads: CASSPTSVAGGPDEQFF. The CDR3 DNA is TGTGCCAGCAGCCCCACATCAGTAGCGGGAGGGCCCGATGAGCAGTTCTTC.